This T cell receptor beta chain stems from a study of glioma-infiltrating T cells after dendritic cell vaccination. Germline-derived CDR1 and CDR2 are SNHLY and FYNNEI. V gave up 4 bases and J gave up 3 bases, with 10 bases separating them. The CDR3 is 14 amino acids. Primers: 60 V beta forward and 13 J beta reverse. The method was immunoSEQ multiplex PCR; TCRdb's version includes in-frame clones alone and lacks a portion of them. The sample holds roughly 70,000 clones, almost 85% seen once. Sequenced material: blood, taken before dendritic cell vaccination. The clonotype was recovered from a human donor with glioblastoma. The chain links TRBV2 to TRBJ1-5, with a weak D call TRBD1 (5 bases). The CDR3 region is CASSAGDYNQPQHF. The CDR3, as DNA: TGTGCCAGCAGTGCGGGGGATTACAATCAGCCCCAGCATTTT.